The TCR beta chain described here comes from a study of cytomegalovirus exposure and HLA in healthy donors. Researchers ran the PCR with 60 Vbeta and 13 Jbeta primers. Profiling relied on immunoSEQ multiplex PCR, and the TCRdb table lists in-frame clones only, not all of them. The sample has 99,000 or so clones; over 80% are singletons. The V gene end was trimmed by 1 base and the J gene end by 5 bases; junction bases not matched to a gene: 5. CDR3 length equals 15 residues. Germline CDR1 reads LNHDA; CDR2 reads SQIVND (reference sequence). This clone was seen once. The chain couples TRBV19 to TRBJ1-3; 7 bases match TRBD1. This receptor was identified in a man aged 30 to 39 in good health and CMV-seropositive. Input material: PBMCs. CDR3 sequence: CASSIAGQNRNTIYF. As DNA, the CDR3 is TGTGCCAGTAGTATAGCGGGACAGAATCGAAACACCATATATTTT. Looking up the rest from reference TRBV19 and TRBJ1-3 gives the full variable domain: DGGITQSPKYLFRKEGQNVTLSCEQNLNHDAMYWYRQDPGQGLRLIYYSQIVNDFQKGDIAEGYSVSREKKESFPLTVTSAQKNPTAFYLCASSIAGQNRNTIYFGEGSWLTVV.